This T cell receptor (beta chain) was found in a study of beta chain features in type 1 diabetes. The sequenced template was cDNA made from the entire isolated RNA. Clones were read by immunoSEQ multiplex PCR, and TCRdb kept only the in-frame ones, dropping some. The table lists 300,000 to 350,000 clones, 14% of them singletons. The germline V gene encodes CDR1 LGHNA and CDR2 YNFKEQ. V dropped 0 bases and J dropped 9 bases, with 6 bases sitting between them. The CDR3 is 12 residues long. As to this clone: Its specificity is not known.

Study-wide results and caveats: TCRB CDR3s from Type 1 diabetes patients were moderately but significantly shorter in all four CD4+ subsets. Patients' naive, central memory and regulatory TCRB repertoires appeared more alike than those of healthy donors.

The origin of this receptor is a man aged 25-40 years in good health. The genes are TRBV4-2 and TRBJ2-1; D unresolved. The specimen sequenced was central memory CD4+ T cells from blood. The CDR3 protein is CASSQERREQFF. CDR3 coding DNA: TGTGCCAGCAGCCAAGAGCGCCGTGAGCAGTTCTTC.